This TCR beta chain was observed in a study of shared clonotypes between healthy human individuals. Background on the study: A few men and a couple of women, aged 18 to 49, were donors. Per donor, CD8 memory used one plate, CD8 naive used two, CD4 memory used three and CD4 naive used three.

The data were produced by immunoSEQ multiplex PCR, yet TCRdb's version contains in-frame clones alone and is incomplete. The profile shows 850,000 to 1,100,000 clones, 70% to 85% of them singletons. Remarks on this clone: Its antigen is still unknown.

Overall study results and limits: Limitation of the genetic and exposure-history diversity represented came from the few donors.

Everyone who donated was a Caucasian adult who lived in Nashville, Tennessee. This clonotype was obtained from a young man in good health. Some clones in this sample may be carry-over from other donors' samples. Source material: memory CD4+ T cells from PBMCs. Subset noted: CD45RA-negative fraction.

The CDR3 nucleotides read TGTGCCAGCAGAGGGACAGCCCTAAATGAAAAACTGTTTTTT. This gives the protein CASRGTALNEKLFF. The rearrangement joins TRBV2 to TRBJ1-4; the match to TRBD1 covers 7 bases. Trimming cost V 6 bases and J 5 bases; bases outside gene matches: 6. CDR1 SNHLY and CDR2 FYNNEI come from the germline V gene. This CDR3 spans 14 amino acids.